This T cell receptor beta chain was sequenced for a study of CD8+ T cells in alopecia areata. In each case, RNA was isolated and then reverse transcribed into cDNA as the sequencing template. Assay used: immunoSEQ multiplex PCR; TCRdb lists only in-frame clones, some missing. The sample yields approximately 180,000 clones, roughly 60% seen once. The treatment: oral pan-JAK inhibitor, 5-10 mg twice daily. Per the germline V gene, CDR1 is GTSNPN and CDR2 is SVGIG (reference sequence). Trimming removed 4 bases from V and 5 bases from J; junction bases left unmatched: 9. CDR3 length equals 14 residues. This sample comprised CD4+ T cells sorted from blood, obtained at week 24, from a patient treated with tofacitinib. The V call is TRBV30, the J call TRBJ2-5, with 8 bases lining up with TRBD1. The sequence was collected from a human donor with alopecia areata. CDR3 sequence: CAWNPTGAVETQYF. CDR3 nucleotide sequence: TGTGCCTGGAACCCGACAGGGGCGGTTGAGACCCAGTACTTC.